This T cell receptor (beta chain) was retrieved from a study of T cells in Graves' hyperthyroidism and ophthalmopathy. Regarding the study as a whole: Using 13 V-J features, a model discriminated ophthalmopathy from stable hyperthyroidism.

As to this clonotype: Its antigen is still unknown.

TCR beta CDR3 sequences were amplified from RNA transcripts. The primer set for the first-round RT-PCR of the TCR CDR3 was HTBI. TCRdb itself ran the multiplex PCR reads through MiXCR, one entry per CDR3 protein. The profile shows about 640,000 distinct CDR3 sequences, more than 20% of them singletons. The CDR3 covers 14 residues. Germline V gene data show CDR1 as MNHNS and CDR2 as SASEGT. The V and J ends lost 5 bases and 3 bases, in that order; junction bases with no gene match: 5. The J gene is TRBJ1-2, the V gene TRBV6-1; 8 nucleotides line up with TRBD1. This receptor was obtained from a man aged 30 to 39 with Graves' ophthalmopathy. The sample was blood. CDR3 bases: TGTGCCAGCAGTCGGACAGGGTTTGACTATGGCTACACCTTC. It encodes CASSRTGFDYGYTF.